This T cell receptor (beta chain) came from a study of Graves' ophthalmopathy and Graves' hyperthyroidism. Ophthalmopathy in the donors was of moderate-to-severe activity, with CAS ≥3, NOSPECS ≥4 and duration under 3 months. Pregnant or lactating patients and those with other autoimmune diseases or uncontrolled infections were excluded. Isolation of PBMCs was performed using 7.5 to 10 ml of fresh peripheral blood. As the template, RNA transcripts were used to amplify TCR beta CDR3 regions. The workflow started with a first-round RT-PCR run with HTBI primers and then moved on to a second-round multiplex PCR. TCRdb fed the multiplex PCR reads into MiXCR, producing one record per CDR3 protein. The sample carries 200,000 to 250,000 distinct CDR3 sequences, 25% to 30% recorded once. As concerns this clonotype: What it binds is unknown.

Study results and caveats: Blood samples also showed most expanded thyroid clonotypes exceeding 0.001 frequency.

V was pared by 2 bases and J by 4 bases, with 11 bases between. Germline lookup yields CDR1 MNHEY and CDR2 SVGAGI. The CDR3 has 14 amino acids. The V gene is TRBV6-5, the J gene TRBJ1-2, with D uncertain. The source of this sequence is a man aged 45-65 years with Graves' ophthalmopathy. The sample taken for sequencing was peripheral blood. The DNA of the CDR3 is TGTGCCAGCAGTTACGCCCAAGGGCCCTATGGCTACACCTTC. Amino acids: CASSYAQGPYGYTF.